This T cell receptor (beta chain) was sequenced for a study of blood T cells in healthy people across ages. For the second PCR, which ran for about 6 to 11 cycles, a sample-barcoded 5' primer and a J-beta primer mix were used. Tagging of each cDNA molecule was performed by a template-switch adaptor with 12 random nucleotides. TCRdb ran MiXCR on the 5' RACE reads and lists one entry per CDR3 protein. The repertoire holds over a million distinct CDR3 sequences, with 59% as singletons. CDR1 is DFQATT and CDR2 is SNEGSKA in the germline V gene (reference sequence). Trimming stripped 1 base from V and 4 bases from J, with 14 bases between. The CDR3 runs 14 residues.

This chain joins TRBV20-1 and TRBJ2-7; weak D call: TRBD1 (6 bases). Material for sequencing was blood. This TCR derives from a young man in good health. CDR3 region: CSARGARGHYEQYF. The CDR3 coding sequence is TGCAGTGCTAGAGGGGCCAGGGGTCATTACGAGCAGTACTTC.